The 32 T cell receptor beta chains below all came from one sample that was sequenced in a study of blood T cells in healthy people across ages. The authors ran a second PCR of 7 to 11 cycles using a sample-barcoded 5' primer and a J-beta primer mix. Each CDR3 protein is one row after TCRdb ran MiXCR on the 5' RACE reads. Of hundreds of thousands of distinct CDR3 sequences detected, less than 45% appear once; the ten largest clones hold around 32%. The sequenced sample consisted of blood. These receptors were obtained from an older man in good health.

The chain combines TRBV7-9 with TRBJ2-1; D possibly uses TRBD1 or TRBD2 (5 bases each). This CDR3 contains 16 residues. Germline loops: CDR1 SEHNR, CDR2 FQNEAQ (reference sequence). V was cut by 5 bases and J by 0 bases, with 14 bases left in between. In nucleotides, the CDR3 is TGTGCCAGCAGCACGAGACGGGGCAGCTCCTACAATGAGCAGTTCTTC. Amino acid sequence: CASSTRRGSSYNEQFF.

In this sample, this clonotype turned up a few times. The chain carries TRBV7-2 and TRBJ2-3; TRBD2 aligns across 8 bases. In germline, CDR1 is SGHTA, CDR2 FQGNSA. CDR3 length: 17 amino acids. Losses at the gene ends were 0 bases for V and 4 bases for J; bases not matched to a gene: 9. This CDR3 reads CASSLARRTAGADTQYF. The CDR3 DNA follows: TGTGCCAGCAGCTTAGCGCGCCGGACAGCGGGGGCAGATACGCAGTATTTT.

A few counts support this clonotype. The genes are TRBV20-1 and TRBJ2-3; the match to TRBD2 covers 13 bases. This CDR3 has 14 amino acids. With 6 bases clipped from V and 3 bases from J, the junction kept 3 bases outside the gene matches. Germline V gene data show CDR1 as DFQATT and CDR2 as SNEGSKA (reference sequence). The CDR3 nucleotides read TGCAGTGCACCGACTAGCGGGGGGACAGATACGCAGTATTTT. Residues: CSAPTSGGTDTQYF.

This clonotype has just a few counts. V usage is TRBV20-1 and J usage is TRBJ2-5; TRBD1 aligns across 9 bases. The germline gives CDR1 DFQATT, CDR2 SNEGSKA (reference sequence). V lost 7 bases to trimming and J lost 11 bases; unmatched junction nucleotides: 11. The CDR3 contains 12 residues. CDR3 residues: CSEDRGNNEQYF. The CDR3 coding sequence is TGCAGTGAGGACAGGGGAAACAATGAGCAGTACTTC.

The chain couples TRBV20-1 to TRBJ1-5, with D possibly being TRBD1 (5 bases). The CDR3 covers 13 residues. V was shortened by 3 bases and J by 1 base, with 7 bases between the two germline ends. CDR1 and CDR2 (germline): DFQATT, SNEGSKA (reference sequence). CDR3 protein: CSARSGSNQPQHF. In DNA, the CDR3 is TGCAGTGCTAGGTCAGGGAGCAATCAGCCCCAGCATTTT.

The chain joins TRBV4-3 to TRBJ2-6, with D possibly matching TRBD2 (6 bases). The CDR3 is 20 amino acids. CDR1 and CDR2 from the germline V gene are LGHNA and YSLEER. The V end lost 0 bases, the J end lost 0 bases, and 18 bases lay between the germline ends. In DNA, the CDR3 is TGCGCCAGCAGCCAAGAGACGGGGGACGACGGGTACTCTGGGGCCAACGTCCTGACTTTC. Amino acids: CASSQETGDDGYSGANVLTF.

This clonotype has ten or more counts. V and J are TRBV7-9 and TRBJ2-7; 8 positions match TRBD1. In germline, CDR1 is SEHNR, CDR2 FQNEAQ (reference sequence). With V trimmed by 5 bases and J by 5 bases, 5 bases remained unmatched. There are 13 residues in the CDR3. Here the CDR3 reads CASSRQGTHEQYF. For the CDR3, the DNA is TGTGCCAGCAGCAGACAGGGGACCCACGAGCAGTACTTC.

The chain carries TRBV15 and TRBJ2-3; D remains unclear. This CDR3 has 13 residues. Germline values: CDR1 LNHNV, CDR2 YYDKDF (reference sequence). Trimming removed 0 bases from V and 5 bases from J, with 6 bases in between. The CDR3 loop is CATSREGLDTQYF. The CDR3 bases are TGTGCCACCAGCAGAGAGGGTTTAGATACGCAGTATTTT.

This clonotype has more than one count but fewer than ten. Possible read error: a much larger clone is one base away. The CDR3 DNA reads TGTGCCAGCAGCTTAAGGCACCCGACAGGGCCTCTTAGCTCTGGGGCCAACGTCCTGACTTTC. Translation: CASSLRHPTGPLSSGANVLTF. The chain employs TRBV11-2 and TRBJ2-6, with 7 bases fitting TRBD1. This CDR3 has 21 amino acids. Germline V gene sequence: CDR1 SGHAT, CDR2 FQNNGV. V trimming: 2 bases; J trimming: 0 bases; junction bases outside the gene matches: 16.

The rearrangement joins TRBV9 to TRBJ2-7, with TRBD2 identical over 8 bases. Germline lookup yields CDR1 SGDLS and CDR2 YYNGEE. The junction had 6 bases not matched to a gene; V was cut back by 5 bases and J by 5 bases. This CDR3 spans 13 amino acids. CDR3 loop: CASRDGGGHEQYF. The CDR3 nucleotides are TGTGCCAGCAGGGACGGGGGGGGCCACGAGCAGTACTTC.

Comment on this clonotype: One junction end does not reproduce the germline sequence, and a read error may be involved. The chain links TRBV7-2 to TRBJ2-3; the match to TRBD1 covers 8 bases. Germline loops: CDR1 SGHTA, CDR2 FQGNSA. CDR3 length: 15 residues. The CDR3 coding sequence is TGTGCCGGCAGCTCAGGGGGCGTAGGTGCAGATACGCAGTATTTT. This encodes CAGSSGGVGADTQYF.

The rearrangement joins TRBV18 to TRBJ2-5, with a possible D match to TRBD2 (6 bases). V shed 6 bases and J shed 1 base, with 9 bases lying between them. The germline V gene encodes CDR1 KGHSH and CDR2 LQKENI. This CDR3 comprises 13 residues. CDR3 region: CASSGLIQETQYF. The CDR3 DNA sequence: TGTGCCAGCTCCGGACTAATCCAAGAGACCCAGTACTTC.

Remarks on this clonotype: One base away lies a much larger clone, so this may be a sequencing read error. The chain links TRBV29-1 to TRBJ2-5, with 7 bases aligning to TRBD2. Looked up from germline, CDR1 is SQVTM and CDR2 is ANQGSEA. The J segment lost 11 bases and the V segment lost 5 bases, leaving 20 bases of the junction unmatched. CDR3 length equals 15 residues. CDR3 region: CSVYPTSGTYNEQYF. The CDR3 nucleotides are TGCAGCGTTTACCCGACAAGCGGGACCTACAATGAGCAGTACTTC.

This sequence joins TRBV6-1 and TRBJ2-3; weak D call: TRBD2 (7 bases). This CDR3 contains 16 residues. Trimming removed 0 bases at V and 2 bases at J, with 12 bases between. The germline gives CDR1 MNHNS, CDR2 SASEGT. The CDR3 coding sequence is TGTGCCAGCAGTGAAGCATATGGGGGGGCCACAGATACGCAGTATTTT. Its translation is CASSEAYGGATDTQYF.

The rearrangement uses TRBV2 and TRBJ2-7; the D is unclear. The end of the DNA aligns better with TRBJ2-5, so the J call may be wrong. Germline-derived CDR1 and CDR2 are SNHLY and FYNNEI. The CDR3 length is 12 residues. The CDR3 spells CASSENRETQYF. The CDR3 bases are TGTGCCAGCAGTGAGAATCGTGAGACCCAGTACTTC.

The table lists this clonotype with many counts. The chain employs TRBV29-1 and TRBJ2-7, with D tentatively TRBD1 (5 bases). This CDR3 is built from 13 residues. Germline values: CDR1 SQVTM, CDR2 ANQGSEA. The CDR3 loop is CTASQGTNYEQYF. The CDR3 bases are TGCACCGCCAGTCAGGGAACTAACTACGAGCAGTACTTC.

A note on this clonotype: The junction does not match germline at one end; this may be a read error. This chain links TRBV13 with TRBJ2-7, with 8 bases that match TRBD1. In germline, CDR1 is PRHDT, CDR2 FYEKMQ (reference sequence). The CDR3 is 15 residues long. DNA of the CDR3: TGTGCCGGCAGCTTATTTGCGGACAGGGACAACGAGCAGTACTTC. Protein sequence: CAGSLFADRDNEQYF.

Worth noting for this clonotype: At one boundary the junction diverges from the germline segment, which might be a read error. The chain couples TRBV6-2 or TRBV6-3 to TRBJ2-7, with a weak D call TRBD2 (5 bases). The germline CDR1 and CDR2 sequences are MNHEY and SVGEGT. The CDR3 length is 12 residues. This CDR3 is CASRPSSDEQYF. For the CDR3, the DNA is TGTGCCAGCAGACCTAGCTCCGACGAGCAGTACTTC.

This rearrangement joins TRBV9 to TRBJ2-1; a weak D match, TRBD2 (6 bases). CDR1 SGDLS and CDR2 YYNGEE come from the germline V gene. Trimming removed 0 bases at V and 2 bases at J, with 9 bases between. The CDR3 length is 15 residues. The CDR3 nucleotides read TGTGCCAGCAGCGTAGATGGAGGGGCCTACAATGAGCAGTTCTTC. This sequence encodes CASSVDGGAYNEQFF.

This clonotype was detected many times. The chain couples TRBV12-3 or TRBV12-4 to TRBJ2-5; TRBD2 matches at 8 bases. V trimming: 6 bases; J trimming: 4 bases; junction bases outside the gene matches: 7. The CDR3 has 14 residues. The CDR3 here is CASSPTGLAETQYF. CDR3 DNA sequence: TGTGCCAGCAGCCCCACTGGACTAGCAGAGACCCAGTACTTC.

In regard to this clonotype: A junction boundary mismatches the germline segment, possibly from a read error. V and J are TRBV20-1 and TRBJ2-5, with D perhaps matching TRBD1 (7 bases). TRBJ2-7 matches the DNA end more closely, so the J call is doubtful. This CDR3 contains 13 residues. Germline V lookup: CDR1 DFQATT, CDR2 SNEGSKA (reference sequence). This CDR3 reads CSARGLQGIEQYF. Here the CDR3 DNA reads TGCAGTGCCAGAGGACTACAGGGGATCGAGCAGTACTTC.

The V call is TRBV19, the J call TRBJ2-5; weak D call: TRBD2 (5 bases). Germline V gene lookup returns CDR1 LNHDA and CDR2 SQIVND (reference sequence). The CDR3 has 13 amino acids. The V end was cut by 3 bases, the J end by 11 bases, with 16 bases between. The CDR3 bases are TGTGCCAGTAGTATTATAGAGGGCAATGAGCAGTACTTC. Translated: CASSIIEGNEQYF.

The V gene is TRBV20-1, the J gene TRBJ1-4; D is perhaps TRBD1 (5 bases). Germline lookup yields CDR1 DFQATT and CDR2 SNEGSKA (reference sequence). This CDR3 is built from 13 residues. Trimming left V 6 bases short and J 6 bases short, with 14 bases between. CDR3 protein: CSALPGLDEKLFF. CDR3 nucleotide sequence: TGCAGTGCCCTTCCGGGACTGGATGAAAAACTGTTTTTT.

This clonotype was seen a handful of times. CDR3 bases: TGTGCCAGCACCAGGACAGGGGCTAACTATGGCTACACCTTC. Residues: CASTRTGANYGYTF. This chain links TRBV6-1 with TRBJ1-2, with 9 nucleotides matching TRBD1. The CDR3 totals 14 residues. The ends lost 7 bases at V and 0 bases at J; junction bases unmatched: 3. Looked up from germline, CDR1 is MNHNS and CDR2 is SASEGT.

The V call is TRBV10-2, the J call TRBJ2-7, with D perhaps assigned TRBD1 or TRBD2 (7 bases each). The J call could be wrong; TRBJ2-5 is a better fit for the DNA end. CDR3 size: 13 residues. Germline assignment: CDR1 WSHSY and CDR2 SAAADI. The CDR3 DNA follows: TGCGCCAGTAACAGGGGAGGGGAAGAGACCCAGTACTTC. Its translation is CASNRGGEETQYF.

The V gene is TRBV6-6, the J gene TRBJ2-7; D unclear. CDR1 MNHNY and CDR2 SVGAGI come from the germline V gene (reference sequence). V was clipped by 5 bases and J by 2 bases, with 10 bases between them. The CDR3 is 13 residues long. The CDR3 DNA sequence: TGTGCCAGCAGTCAACGGAGCCCCTACGAGCAGTACTTC. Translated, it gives CASSQRSPYEQYF.

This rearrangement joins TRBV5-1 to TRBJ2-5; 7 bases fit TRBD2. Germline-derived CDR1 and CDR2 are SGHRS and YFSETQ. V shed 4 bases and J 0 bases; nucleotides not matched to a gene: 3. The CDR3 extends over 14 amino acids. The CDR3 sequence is CASSAGLHQETQYF. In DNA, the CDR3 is TGCGCCAGCAGCGCGGGACTACACCAAGAGACCCAGTACTTC.

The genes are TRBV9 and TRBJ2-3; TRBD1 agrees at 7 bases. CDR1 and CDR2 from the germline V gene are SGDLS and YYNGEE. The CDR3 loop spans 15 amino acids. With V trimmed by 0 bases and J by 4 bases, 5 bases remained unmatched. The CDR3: CASSVAPQGPDTQYF. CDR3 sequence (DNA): TGTGCCAGCAGCGTAGCTCCACAGGGGCCAGATACGCAGTATTTT.

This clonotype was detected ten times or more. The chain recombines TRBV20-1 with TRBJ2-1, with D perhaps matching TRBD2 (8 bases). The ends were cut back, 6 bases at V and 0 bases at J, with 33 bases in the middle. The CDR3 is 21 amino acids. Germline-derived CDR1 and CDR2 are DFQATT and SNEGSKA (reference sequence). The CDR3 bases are TGCAGTGCCACGCCAAGGGGGCGGGAGGCCCACCGAACGCTCTCCTACAATGAGCAGTTCTTC. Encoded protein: CSATPRGREAHRTLSYNEQFF.

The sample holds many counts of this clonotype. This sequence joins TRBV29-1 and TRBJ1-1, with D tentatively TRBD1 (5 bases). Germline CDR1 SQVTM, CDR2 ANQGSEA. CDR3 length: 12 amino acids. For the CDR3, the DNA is TGCAGTGCCGGGGGGGTGAACACTGAAGCTTTCTTT. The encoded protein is CSAGGVNTEAFF. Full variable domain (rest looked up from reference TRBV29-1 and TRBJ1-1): SAVISQKPSRDICQRGTSLTIQCQVDSQVTMMFWYRQQPGQSLTLIATANQGSEATYESGFVIDKFPISRPNLTFSTLTVSNMSPEDSSIYLCSAGGVNTEAFFGQGTRLTVV.

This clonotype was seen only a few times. The CDR3 is CASSLDNPSTDTQYF. Here the CDR3 DNA reads TGTGCCAGCAGCTTAGACAATCCTAGCACAGATACGCAGTATTTT. The chain has TRBV7-2 and TRBJ2-3; D unclear. The CDR3 spans 15 residues. The ends were cut back, 1 base at V and 0 bases at J, with 8 bases in the middle. The germline CDR1 and CDR2 sequences are SGHTA and FQGNSA.

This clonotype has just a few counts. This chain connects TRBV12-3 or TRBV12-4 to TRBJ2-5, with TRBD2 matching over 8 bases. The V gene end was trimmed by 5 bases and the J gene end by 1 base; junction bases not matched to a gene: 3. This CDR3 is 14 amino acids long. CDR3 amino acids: CASSTRGGQETQYF. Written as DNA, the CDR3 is TGTGCCAGCAGTACCCGGGGGGGCCAAGAGACCCAGTACTTC.